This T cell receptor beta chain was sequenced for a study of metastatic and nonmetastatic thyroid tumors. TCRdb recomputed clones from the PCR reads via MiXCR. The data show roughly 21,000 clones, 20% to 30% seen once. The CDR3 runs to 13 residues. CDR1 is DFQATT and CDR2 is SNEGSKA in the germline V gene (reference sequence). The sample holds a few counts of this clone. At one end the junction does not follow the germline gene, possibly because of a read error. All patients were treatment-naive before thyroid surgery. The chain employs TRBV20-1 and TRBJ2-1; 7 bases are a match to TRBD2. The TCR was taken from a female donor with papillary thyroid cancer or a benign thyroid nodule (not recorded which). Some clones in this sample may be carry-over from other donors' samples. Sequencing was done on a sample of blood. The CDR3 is CCAPVGTNDEQFF. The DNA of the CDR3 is TGCTGTGCCCCAGTAGGGACTAACGATGAGCAGTTCTTC.